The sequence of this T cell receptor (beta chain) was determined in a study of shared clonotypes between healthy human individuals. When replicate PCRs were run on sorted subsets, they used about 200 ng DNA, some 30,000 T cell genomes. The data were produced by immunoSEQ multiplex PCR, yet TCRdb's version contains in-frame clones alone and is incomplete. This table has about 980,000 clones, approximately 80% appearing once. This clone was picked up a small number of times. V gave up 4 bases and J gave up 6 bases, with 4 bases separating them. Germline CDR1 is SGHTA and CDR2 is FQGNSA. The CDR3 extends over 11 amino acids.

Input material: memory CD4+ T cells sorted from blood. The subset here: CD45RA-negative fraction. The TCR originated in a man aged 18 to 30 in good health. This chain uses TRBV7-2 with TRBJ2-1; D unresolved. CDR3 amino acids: CASSWANEQFF. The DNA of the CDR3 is TGTGCCAGCAGCTGGGCCAATGAGCAGTTCTTC.